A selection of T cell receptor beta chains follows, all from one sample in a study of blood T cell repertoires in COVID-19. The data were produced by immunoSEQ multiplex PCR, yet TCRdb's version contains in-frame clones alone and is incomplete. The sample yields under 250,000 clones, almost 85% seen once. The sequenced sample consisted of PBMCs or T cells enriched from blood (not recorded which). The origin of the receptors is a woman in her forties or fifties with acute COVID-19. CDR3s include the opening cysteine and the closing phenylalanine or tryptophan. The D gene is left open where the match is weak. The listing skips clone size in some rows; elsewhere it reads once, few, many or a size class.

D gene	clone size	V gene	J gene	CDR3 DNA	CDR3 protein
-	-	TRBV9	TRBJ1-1	TGTGCCAGCAGCGTAGGGTTACAGATGAACACTGAAGCTTTCTTT	CASSVGLQMNTEAFF
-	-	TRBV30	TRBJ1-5	TGTGCCTGGAGTAACAGGGCTAATCAGCCCCAGCATTTT	CAWSNRANQPQHF
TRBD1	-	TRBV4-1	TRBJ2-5	TGCGCCAGCAGCCCGCCGGGACAGGGGGCCGAGACCCAGTACTTC	CASSPPGQGAETQYF
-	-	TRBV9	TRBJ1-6	TGTGCCAGCAGCGTTGGGGGGACCTATAATTCACCCCTCCACTTT	CASSVGGTYNSPLHF
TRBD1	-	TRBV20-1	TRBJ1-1	TGCAGTGCTAGTTTTCTGCGGACAGGGAACACTGAAGCTTTCTTT	CSASFLRTGNTEAFF
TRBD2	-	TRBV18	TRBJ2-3	TGTGCCAGCTCACCACCGGCTAGCGGGGGCCGGATCACAGATACGCAGTATTTT	CASSPPASGGRITDTQYF
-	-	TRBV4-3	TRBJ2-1	TGCGCCAGCAGCCAAGATACGGGGTCCTACAATGAGCAGTTCTTC	CASSQDTGSYNEQFF
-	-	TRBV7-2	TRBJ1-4	TGTGCCAGCGGCGCAGGAGTTGTGGGCAGGACTGCTCGTGAAAAACTGTTTTTT	CASGAGVVGRTAREKLFF
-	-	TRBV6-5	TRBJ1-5	TGTGCCAGCAAGCGGGGAATATATAGCAATCAGCCCCAGCATTTT	CASKRGIYSNQPQHF
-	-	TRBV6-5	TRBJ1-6	TGTGCCAGCCGGGACACAAAGCCTCTGCTCCACTTT	CASRDTKPLLHF
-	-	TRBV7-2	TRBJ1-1	TGTGCCAGCAGCTTAGAAAGGGGCACTGAAGCTTTCTTT	CASSLERGTEAFF
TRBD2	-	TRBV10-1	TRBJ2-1	TGCGCCAGCAGTGACGAGACTAGCGGTTGCTACAATGAGCAGTTCTTC	CASSDETSGCYNEQFF
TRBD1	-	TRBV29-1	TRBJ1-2	TGCAGTACAGGGGAGAAGGACTATGGCTACACCTTC	CSTGEKDYGYTF
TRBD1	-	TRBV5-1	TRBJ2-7	TGCGCCAGCAGCTGGGGACAGGGGATTCCCTACGAGCAGTACTTC	CASSWGQGIPYEQYF
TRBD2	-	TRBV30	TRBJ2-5	TGTGCCTGGAGGACTAGCGGGGGGACGCAGACCCAGTACTTC	CAWRTSGGTQTQYF
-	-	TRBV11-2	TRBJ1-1	TGTGCCAGCAGCTTGGGCTCAAGCTGGCTGTTTGCTTTCTTT	CASSLGSSWLFAFF
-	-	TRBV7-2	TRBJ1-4	TGTGCCAGCAGCTTAGGGGAGAGGGAGAGGTCAACTAATGAAAAACTGTTTTTT	CASSLGERERSTNEKLFF
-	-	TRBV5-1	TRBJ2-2	TGCGCCAGCAGCATAGGACAGATTCTCAACACCGGGGAGCTGTTTTTT	CASSIGQILNTGELFF
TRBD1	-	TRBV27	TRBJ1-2	TGTGCCAGCAGTCTGTCCGGGACAGGGTTAGGGGCTAACTATGGCTACACCTTC	CASSLSGTGLGANYGYTF
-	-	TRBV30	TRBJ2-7	TGTGCCGGGACCACCAGCTCCTACGAGCAGTACTTC	CAGTTSSYEQYF
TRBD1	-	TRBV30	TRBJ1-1	TGTGCCTGGAACAGGAACAGGGGGAATGCTTTCTTT	CAWNRNRGNAFF
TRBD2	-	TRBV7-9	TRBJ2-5	TGTGCCAGCAGCTTACCCACTAGCGGAAAAAAAGAGACCCAGTACTTC	CASSLPTSGKKETQYF
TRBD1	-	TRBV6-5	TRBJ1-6	TGTGCCAGCCTACGGGACAGGGGTGGTTCACCCCTCCACTTT	CASLRDRGGSPLHF
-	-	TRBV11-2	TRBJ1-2	TGTGCCAGCAGGGATATGGACAATAACTATGGCTACACCTTC	CASRDMDNNYGYTF
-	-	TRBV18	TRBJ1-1	TGTGCCAGCTCACCATCCGGGATGAACACTGAAGCTTTCTTT	CASSPSGMNTEAFF
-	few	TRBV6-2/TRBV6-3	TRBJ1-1	TGTGCCAGCAGTATGGGAGGGGTCGGTGCTTTCTTT	CASSMGGVGAFF
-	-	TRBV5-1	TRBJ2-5	TGCGCCAGCAGCTTCCTGGACAGCCCACAAGAGACCCAGTACTTC	CASSFLDSPQETQYF
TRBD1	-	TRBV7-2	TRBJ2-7	TGTGCCAGCAGCTTCGGACAGGGATACTTCTCCTACGAGCAGTACTTC	CASSFGQGYFSYEQYF
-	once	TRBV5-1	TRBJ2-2	TGCGCCAGCAGCTTGCCAGCGGGGAACACCGGGGAGCTGTTTTTT	CASSLPAGNTGELFF
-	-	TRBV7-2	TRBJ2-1	TGTGCCAGCAGCTCCCTCGGGGGAAGGGGCTACAATGAGCAGTTCTTC	CASSSLGGRGYNEQFF
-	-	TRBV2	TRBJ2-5	TGTGCCAGCAGTGAAGTCGGTCAAGAGACCCAGTACTTC	CASSEVGQETQYF
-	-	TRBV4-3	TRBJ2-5	TGCGCCAGCAGCCTGTCCGGCAGGGACCAAGAGACCCAGTACTTC	CASSLSGRDQETQYF